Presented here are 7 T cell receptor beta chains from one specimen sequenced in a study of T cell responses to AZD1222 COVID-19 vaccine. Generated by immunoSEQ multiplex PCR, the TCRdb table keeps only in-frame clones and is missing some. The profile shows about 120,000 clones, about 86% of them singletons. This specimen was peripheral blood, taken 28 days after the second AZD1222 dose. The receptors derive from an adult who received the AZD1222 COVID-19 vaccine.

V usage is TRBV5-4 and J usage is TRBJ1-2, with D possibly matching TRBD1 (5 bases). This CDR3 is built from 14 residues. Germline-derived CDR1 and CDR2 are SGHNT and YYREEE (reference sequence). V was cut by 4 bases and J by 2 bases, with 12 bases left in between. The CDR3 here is CASSLGPGNYGYTF. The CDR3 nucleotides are TGTGCCAGCAGCCTGGGCCCAGGGAACTATGGCTACACCTTC.

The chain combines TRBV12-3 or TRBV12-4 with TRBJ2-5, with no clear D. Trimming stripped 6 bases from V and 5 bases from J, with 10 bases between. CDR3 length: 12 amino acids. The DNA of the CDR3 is TGTGCCAGCAGCTCGGATTGGGAGACCCAGTACTTC. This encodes CASSSDWETQYF.

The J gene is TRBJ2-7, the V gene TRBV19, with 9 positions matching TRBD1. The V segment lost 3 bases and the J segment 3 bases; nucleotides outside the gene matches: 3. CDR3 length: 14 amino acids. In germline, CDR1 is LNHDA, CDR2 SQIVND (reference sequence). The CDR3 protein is CASSIGQGIYEQYF. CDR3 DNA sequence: TGTGCCAGTAGTATCGGACAGGGGATCTACGAGCAGTACTTC.

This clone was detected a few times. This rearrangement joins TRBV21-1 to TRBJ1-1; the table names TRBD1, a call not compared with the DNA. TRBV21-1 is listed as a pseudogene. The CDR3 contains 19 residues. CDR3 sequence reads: CASSKGTAGGSQTSTEAFF. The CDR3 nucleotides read TGTGCCAGCAGCAAAGGTACGGCAGGGGGCTCCCAAACGTCGACTGAAGCTTTCTTT.

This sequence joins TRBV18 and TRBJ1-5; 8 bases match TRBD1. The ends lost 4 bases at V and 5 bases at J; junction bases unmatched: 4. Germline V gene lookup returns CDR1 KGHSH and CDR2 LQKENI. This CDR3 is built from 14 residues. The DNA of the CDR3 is TGTGCCAGCTCACAACAGGGGGGGGATCAGCCCCAGCATTTT. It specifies CASSQQGGDQPQHF.

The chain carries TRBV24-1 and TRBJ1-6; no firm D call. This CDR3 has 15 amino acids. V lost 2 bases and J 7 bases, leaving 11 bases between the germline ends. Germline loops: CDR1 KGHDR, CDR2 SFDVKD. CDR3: CATSDSRVRNSPLHF. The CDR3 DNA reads TGTGCCACCAGTGATTCAAGGGTACGCAATTCACCCCTCCACTTT.

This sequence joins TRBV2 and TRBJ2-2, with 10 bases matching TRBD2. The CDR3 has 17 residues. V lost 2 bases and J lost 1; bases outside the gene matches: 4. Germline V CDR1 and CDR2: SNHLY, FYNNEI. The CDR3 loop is CASSESSGRWNTGELFF. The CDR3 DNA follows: TGTGCCAGCAGTGAAAGTAGCGGGAGGTGGAACACCGGGGAGCTGTTTTTT.